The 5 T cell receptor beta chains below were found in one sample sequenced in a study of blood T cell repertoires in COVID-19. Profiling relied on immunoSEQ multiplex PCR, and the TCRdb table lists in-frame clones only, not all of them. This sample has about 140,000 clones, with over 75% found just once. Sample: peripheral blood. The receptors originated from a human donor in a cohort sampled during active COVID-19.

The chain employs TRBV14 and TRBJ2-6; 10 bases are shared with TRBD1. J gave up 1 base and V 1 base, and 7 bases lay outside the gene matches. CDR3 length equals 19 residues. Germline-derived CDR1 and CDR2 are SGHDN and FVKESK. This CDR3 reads CASSQVPGQGSSGANVLTF. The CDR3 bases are TGTGCCAGCAGCCAAGTACCGGGACAGGGGTCTTCTGGGGCCAACGTCCTGACTTTC.

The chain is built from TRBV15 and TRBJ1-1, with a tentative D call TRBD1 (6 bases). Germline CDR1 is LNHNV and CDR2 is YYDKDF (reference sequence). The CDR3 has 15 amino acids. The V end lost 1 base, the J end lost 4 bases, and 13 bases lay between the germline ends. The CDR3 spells CATSRALTGGTEAFF. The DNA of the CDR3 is TGTGCCACCAGCAGAGCGCTGACAGGCGGCACTGAAGCTTTCTTT. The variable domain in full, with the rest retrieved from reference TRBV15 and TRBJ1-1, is DAMVIQNPRYQVTQFGKPVTLSCSQTLNHNVMYWYQQKSSQAPKLLFHYYDKDFNNEADTPDNFQSRRPNTSFCFLDIRSPGLGDTAMYLCATSRALTGGTEAFFGQGTRLTVV.

CDR3 in amino acids: CASSRDRGNQPQHF. The CDR3, as DNA: TGTGCCAGCAGCCGGGACAGGGGCAATCAGCCCCAGCATTTT. The gene calls are TRBV27 and TRBJ1-5; 9 bases line up with TRBD1. Germline V CDR1 and CDR2: MNHEY, SMNVEV (reference sequence). This CDR3 contains 14 residues. The J segment lost 2 bases and the V segment lost 6 bases, leaving 2 bases of the junction unmatched.

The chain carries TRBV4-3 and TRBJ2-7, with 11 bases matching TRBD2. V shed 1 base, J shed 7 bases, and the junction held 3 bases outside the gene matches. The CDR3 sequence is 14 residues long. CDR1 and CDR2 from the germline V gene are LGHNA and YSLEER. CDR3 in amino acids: CASSQGLAGREQYF. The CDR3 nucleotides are TGCGCCAGCAGCCAAGGACTAGCGGGGAGGGAGCAGTACTTC.

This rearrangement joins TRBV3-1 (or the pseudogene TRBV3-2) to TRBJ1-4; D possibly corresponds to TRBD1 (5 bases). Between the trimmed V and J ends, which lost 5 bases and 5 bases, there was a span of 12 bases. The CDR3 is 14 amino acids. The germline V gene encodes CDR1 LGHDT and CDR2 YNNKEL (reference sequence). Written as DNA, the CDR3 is TGTGCCAGCAGCGAACGACAGCAGAATGAAAAACTGTTTTTT. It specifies CASSERQQNEKLFF.